This entry concerns a single TCR beta chain. No antigen is known for it. This record comes from a study of T cell repertoires in aging, cancer and after chemotherapy. Study details: Donor ages fell into six groups from 30 or younger up to 70 or older. Glioblastoma patients receiving temozolomide-based therapy gave paired samples before and after chemotherapy. Study findings and constraints: In each cancer cohort, median generation probability increased across chemotherapy, suggesting thymic output rebounded. In healthy donors, age-related TCR diversity loss mainly reflected lost richness.

Peripheral blood genomic DNA, not sorted cells or RNA, was the template. Germline lookup yields CDR1 LNHNV and CDR2 YYDKDF (reference sequence). J gave up 2 bases and V 8 bases, and 13 bases lay outside the gene matches. The CDR3 runs to 17 residues. Multiplex touch-down PCR with TRB-A/B primers amplified rearranged V-D-J TRB sequences. TCRdb re-analysed the multiplex PCR reads in MiXCR, keeping a single row per CDR3 protein. Of approximately 20,000 distinct CDR3 sequences listed, around 40% were seen once; the top ten hold roughly 17%. V usage is TRBV15 and J usage is TRBJ2-5; 11 bases map to TRBD2. This TCR derives from a human donor with a solid tumor. Sequencing was carried out using blood. This CDR3 reads CATGIAGGPVGQETQYF. CDR3 nucleotide sequence: TGTGCCACCGGAATAGCGGGAGGGCCGGTGGGACAAGAGACCCAGTACTTC. The full variable domain, completed using reference TRBV15 and TRBJ2-5, is DAMVIQNPRYQVTQFGKPVTLSCSQTLNHNVMYWYQQKSSQAPKLLFHYYDKDFNNEADTPDNFQSRRPNTSFCFLDIRSPGLGDTAMYLCATGIAGGPVGQETQYFGPGTRLLVL.